Sequencing of this T cell receptor (beta chain) was carried out in a study of blood T cell repertoires in COVID-19. Overall study context: Material from acute and convalescent COVID-19 was sourced from the United States, Italy and Spain. In each case, the material was cDNA or gDNA derived from T cells, B-cell-depleted T cells, or PBMCs.

This clone appeared a single time. The method was immunoSEQ multiplex PCR; TCRdb's version includes in-frame clones alone and lacks a portion of them. The sample has about 200,000 clones, around 83% seen once. This receptor was identified in a woman aged 45-65 years with acute or convalescent COVID-19. Material for sequencing was peripheral blood.

CDR3 DNA sequence: TGTGCCACAGGACAGGGGGCTATCGGGGAGCTGTTTTTT. This translates into CATGQGAIGELFF. This chain uses TRBV24-1 with TRBJ2-2; 11 nucleotides match TRBD1. This CDR3 is built from 13 residues. The germline CDR1 and CDR2 sequences are KGHDR and SFDVKD. V shed 10 bases and J 7 bases; nucleotides not matched to a gene: 4.